This T cell receptor beta chain was obtained from a study of T-cell memory formation after mild COVID-19. The wider study: Largely donor-specific sequence clusters came from a couple of donors. Study-level results: Confirmation of SARS-CoV-2 specificity was lacking for second-wave clones peaking day 37. Some responding clones appeared in pre-infection memory, suggesting cross-reactive memory joined.

TCR alpha and TCR beta cDNA libraries carrying sample barcodes and UMIs came from 5'RACE with constant-segment primers. TCRdb reprocessed the 5' RACE reads with MiXCR, giving one entry per CDR3 protein. The table lists 35,000 to 50,000 distinct CDR3 sequences, less than 9.5% of them singletons. A note on this clonotype: Its target is unknown.

The CDR3 covers 16 residues. Germline CDR1 reads KGHDR; CDR2 reads SFDVKD. Trimming removed 2 bases at V and 2 bases at J, with 13 bases between. Sequencing input: PBMCs or a T cell subset sorted from them (not recorded which). The chain carries TRBV24-1 and TRBJ2-3; D is tentatively TRBD1 or TRBD2 (5 bases each). This receptor was identified in an adult woman who had mild COVID-19 (a few samples of this study predate the infection). Cell type and time point are not known. The DNA of the CDR3 is TGTGCCACCAGTGATTCGAGGGGCAGACTCACAGATACGCAGTATTTT. It is translated as CATSDSRGRLTDTQYF.